Following are 29 T cell receptor beta chains from one sample sequenced in a study of tumor-infiltrating lymphocytes in primary liver carcinoma. A constant-region primer served to make TCR beta cDNA from about 0.45 ug total RNA. TCR beta libraries came from three nested multiplex PCR rounds using slightly modified ARM-PCR. With TRBV1-TRBV30 forward primers and a C-beta reverse primer, the first two PCR rounds were run for 10 to 11 cycles each. TCRdb analysed the multiplex PCR reads with MiXCR anew, one entry per CDR3 protein. The sample records a few hundred thousand distinct CDR3 sequences, approximately 54% being singletons. The authors took blood RNA from unsorted whole blood and also extracted germline DNA. Sequencing used peripheral blood. All receptors derive from a woman aged 25-40 years with primary liver carcinoma and hepatitis B virus infection.

J is TRBJ1-2 and V is TRBV6-1; D remains ambiguous. V was pared by 6 bases and J by 1 base, with 9 bases between. CDR3 length: 13 residues. Germline V gene sequence: CDR1 MNHNS, CDR2 SASEGT. CDR3 region: CASRLHLNYGYTF. CDR3 DNA: TGTGCCAGCAGACTACACCTTAACTATGGCTACACCTTC.

A few counts support this clonotype. This chain joins TRBV6-2 or TRBV6-3 and TRBJ2-5; TRBD2 aligns across 8 bases. Germline CDR1 and CDR2: MNHEY and SVGEGT. Trimming at V came to 8 bases and at J to 4 bases, leaving 9 bases not matched to a gene. This CDR3 spans 14 amino acids. This CDR3 reads CASPCGGKGETQYF. The CDR3 bases are TGTGCCAGCCCGTGCGGGGGGAAGGGAGAGACCCAGTACTTC.

As regards this clonotype: Likely a read error: the CDR3 ends without its conserved phenylalanine or tryptophan. The chain joins TRBV6-5 to TRBJ2-5; a possible D gene is TRBD2 (6 bases). Trimming took 5 bases from V and 4 from J, leaving 17 bases between them. The V gene's germline CDR1 is MNHEY and CDR2 SVGAGI. The CDR3 spans 15 residues. CDR3 in amino acids: CASSVSGSGRETQYL. The CDR3 nucleotides are TGTGCCAGCAGTGTTAGCGGCAGCGGGCGAGAGACCCAGTACCTC.

As for this clonotype: This may come from a read error, since a much larger clone is one base off. The rearrangement joins TRBV4-1 to TRBJ2-1; D possibly uses TRBD1 or TRBD2 (5 bases each). The CDR3 has 15 amino acids. Germline V gene lookup returns CDR1 MGHRA and CDR2 YSYEKL. Trimming stripped 1 base from V and 12 bases from J, with 19 bases between. The CDR3 nucleotides read TGCGCCAGCAGCCAAGCACCCGGGACCATCGGGGTGCAGTTCTTC. As protein: CASSQAPGTIGVQFF.

This clonotype was observed a few times. The chain has TRBV6-1 and TRBJ2-2; no reliable D call. The CDR3 consists of 14 residues. Trimming removed 3 bases at V and 1 base at J, with 6 bases between. The germline V gene encodes CDR1 MNHNS and CDR2 SASEGT. CDR3 region: CASSEFRNTGELFF. The CDR3 coding sequence is TGTGCCAGCAGTGAGTTCCGGAACACCGGGGAGCTGTTTTTT.

Only a few counts were recorded for this clonotype. The V call is TRBV12-3 or TRBV12-4, the J call TRBJ2-2; D perhaps matches TRBD2 (6 bases). The V gene lost 4 bases and the J gene lost 0 bases, with 15 bases spanning the gap. The CDR3 is 17 residues long. The CDR3 protein is CASSSSTSTANTGELFF. CDR3 in DNA: TGTGCCAGCAGTTCCTCGACTAGTACCGCGAACACCGGGGAGCTGTTTTTT.

The V gene is TRBV5-4, the J gene TRBJ2-5; possible D gene TRBD1, 8 bases. Germline CDR1 and CDR2: SGHNT and YYREEE (reference sequence). Trimming took 4 bases from V and 1 from J, leaving 17 bases between them. The CDR3 covers 16 residues. In nucleotides, the CDR3 is TGTGCCAGCAGCATTGGACAGGGAGGGGGCCAAGAGACCCAGTACTTC. Translation: CASSIGQGGGQETQYF.

As regards this clonotype: The missing conserved phenylalanine or tryptophan at the end of this CDR3 makes a read error likely. The V call is TRBV12-3 or TRBV12-4, the J call TRBJ2-1; D perhaps matches TRBD2 (5 bases). This CDR3 is 14 amino acids long. V lost 6 bases and J lost 9, with 18 bases in between. CDR3 region: CASSKSGWSSEQFL. CDR3 nucleotides: TGTGCCAGCAGCAAAAGCGGTTGGAGCAGTGAGCAGTTCCTC.

As to this clonotype: At one boundary the junction diverges from the germline segment, which might be a read error. DNA for the CDR3: TGTGCCAGCAACTTGGGACTAGCAGGGACGGGAGAGACCCAGTATTTC. Protein: CASNLGLAGTGETQYF. This chain links TRBV11-2 with TRBJ2-5; 9 bases fit TRBD2. The germline V gene encodes CDR1 SGHAT and CDR2 FQNNGV. This CDR3 region has 16 residues.

This clonotype was seen more than once but under ten times. The V and J genes are TRBV7-9 and TRBJ2-2, with D possibly matching TRBD2 (5 bases). V shed 10 bases and J shed 9 bases, with 21 bases lying between them. The germline CDR1 and CDR2 sequences are SEHNR and FQNEAQ (reference sequence). This CDR3 is built from 14 residues. CDR3 DNA sequence: TGTGCCACCCCAACCGTCCGGGAACCTAGGGAGCTGTTTTTT. This codes for CATPTVREPRELFF. Supplemented by reference TRBV7-9 and TRBJ2-2, the full variable domain reads DTGVSQNPRHKITKRGQNVTFRCDPISEHNRLYWYRQTLGQGPEFLTYFQNEAQLEKSRLLSDRFSAERPKGSFSTLEIQRTEQGDSAMYLCATPTVREPRELFFGEGSRLTVL.

A remark on this clonotype: A read error is possible here, since a much larger clone lies one base away. The rearrangement links TRBV11-2 to TRBJ2-1, with TRBD2 matching over 9 bases. There are 17 residues in the CDR3. CDR1 SGHAT and CDR2 FQNNGV come from the germline V gene. Trimming removed 0 bases from V and 2 bases from J; junction bases left unmatched: 5. The CDR3 is CASSLDRAGGTYNEQFF. The CDR3 bases are TGTGCCAGCAGCTTAGATCGAGCGGGAGGTACCTACAATGAGCAGTTCTTC.

This chain joins TRBV11-2 and TRBJ2-5, with D perhaps matching TRBD2 (6 bases). V shed 1 base and J shed 1 base, with 10 bases lying between them. This CDR3 region has 15 residues. Per germline, CDR1 SGHAT and CDR2 FQNNGV. The CDR3 DNA reads as TGTGCCAGCAGCTTAGTAGCGGCCACCCAAGAGACCCAGTACTTC. Amino acid sequence: CASSLVAATQETQYF.

Of note for this clonotype: The junction departs from germline at one end; a sequencing error may be responsible. V usage is TRBV28 and J usage is TRBJ1-1, with D maybe TRBD1 (5 bases). CDR1 is MDHEN and CDR2 is SYDVKM in the germline V gene. The CDR3 runs 15 residues. CDR3 sequence: CASSPVGTVNIEAFF. The DNA of the CDR3 is TGTGCCAGCAGTCCTGTCGGGACGGTGAACATTGAAGCTTTCTTT.

This clonotype was seen repeatedly, ten times or more. V usage is TRBV11-2 and J usage is TRBJ2-7; 8 bases are a match to TRBD2. CDR1 and CDR2 (germline): SGHAT, FQNNGV. V lost 3 bases, J lost 5 bases, and 3 bases stayed unmatched. The CDR3 is 13 residues long. The CDR3 region is CASSFLAGNEQYF. In DNA, the CDR3 is TGTGCCAGCAGCTTTTTAGCGGGAAACGAGCAGTACTTC.

Concerning this clonotype itself: One junction end does not reproduce the germline sequence, and a read error may be involved. The chain recombines TRBV11-2 with TRBJ2-7; a weak D match, TRBD2 (5 bases). Germline V gene data show CDR1 as SGHAT and CDR2 as FQNNGV. This CDR3 is built from 13 residues. CDR3 coding DNA: TGTGCCAGCAGCCCGGGAACACTCTACGAGCGGTACTTC. Its translation is CASSPGTLYERYF.

The chain recombines TRBV10-3 with TRBJ2-1; D ambiguous. V was clipped by 2 bases and J by 16 bases, with 12 bases between them. Germline CDR1 ENHRY, CDR2 SYGVKD. CDR3 length equals 11 residues. The CDR3 region is CAISEDKHLFF. The CDR3, as DNA: TGTGCCATCAGTGAGGATAAACACCTTTTCTTC.

A note on this clonotype: The junction and the germline gene differ at one end; a read error may be behind it. As DNA, the CDR3 is TGTGCTAGTGATTTGGCCCCCGGCAGCTATGGCTACACCTTC. Its translation: CASDLAPGSYGYTF. The genes are TRBV12-5 and TRBJ1-2; unclear D gene. This CDR3 is built from 14 residues. Germline CDR1 is LGHNT and CDR2 is FRNRAP.

Of note for this clonotype: It may be a read error: a sequence one base away is much more abundant. The CDR3 end shows no conserved phenylalanine or tryptophan, and so a read error is likely. The chain employs TRBV12-3 or TRBV12-4 and TRBJ2-7; 8 bases fit TRBD2. The junction had 7 bases not matched to a gene; V was cut back by 6 bases and J by 6 bases. The CDR3 extends over 13 amino acids. CDR3 amino acids: CASSQTRGGEQYL. CDR3 DNA sequence: TGTGCCAGCAGCCAAACCCGGGGGGGCGAGCAGTACTTA.

Points on this clonotype: Given a much more abundant clone one base away, this may be a read error. The genes are TRBV4-3 and TRBJ2-7; D ambiguous. The length of the CDR3 is 13 residues. The V gene's germline CDR1 is LGHNA and CDR2 YSLEER. Trimming shortened V by 3 bases and J by 4 bases, and 10 bases separated the two germline ends. Written as DNA, the CDR3 is TGCGCCAGCAGCCATACAACATGGTACGAGCAGTACTTC. Its protein is CASSHTTWYEQYF.

A note on this clonotype: With a much larger clone just one base away, this may be a read error. V and J are TRBV6-1 and TRBJ2-2, with D possibly called TRBD1 or TRBD2 (5 bases each). Germline values: CDR1 MNHNS, CDR2 SASEGT. Deletions cut 1 base from V and 1 base from J, with 13 bases between. There are 17 residues in the CDR3. CDR3 sequence reads: CASSEDSGPRNTGELFF. The DNA for the CDR3 is TGTGCCAGCAGTGAAGATTCGGGACCTAGGAACACCGGGGAGCTGTTTTTT.

V and J are TRBV7-8 and TRBJ2-1; 12 bases are shared with TRBD2. The CDR3 has 16 residues. CDR1 is SGHVS, CDR2 FQNEAQ, per germline. V was pared by 2 bases and J by 9 bases, with 8 bases of the junction left unmatched. CDR3 bases: TGTGCCAGCAGCTTATGGCTAGCGGGAGGGAGTGCTGAGCAGTTCTTC. It yields the protein CASSLWLAGGSAEQFF.

A remark on this clonotype: One end of the junction does not line up with germline, which may come from a read error. V and J are TRBV10-2 and TRBJ1-3, with D perhaps TRBD1 (5 bases). The CDR3 spans 17 residues. Germline CDR1 reads WSHSY; CDR2 reads SAAADI. The CDR3 DNA reads TGCGCCAGCAGTGAGTCATCCGGGACTTCCATTGGAAGCACCATATATTTT. Protein sequence: CASSESSGTSIGSTIYF.

This clonotype was counted many times. This sequence joins TRBV12-3 or TRBV12-4 and TRBJ1-2, with no clear D. Trimming left V 3 bases short and J 1 base short, with 6 bases between. The CDR3 sequence is 13 residues long. CDR3 sequence (DNA): TGTGCCAGCAGTTTTAGCAGTAACTATGGCTACACCTTC. Translating it yields CASSFSSNYGYTF.

A note on this clonotype: This sequence may be a read error, since a much larger clone differs from it by one base. The chain uses TRBV11-2 and TRBJ2-1, with D perhaps matching TRBD1 or TRBD2 (6 bases each). The length of the CDR3 is 12 residues. Germline V CDR1 and CDR2: SGHAT, FQNNGV. With 11 bases removed from V and 8 bases from J, the gap between germline ends came to 16 bases. The CDR3 DNA reads TGTGCCCGTCGGATCGGGGGCGATGAGCAGTTCTTC. The encoded protein is CARRIGGDEQFF.

A word on this clonotype: The junction departs from germline at one end; a sequencing error may be responsible. This chain links TRBV11-2 with TRBJ2-3; 8 nucleotides align to TRBD2. This CDR3 is 17 amino acids long. Germline CDR1 and CDR2: SGHAT and FQNNGV. The CDR3 coding sequence is TGTGCCAGTAGCTTAGATAGCGGGATCTATCCTACAGATACGCAGTGTTTT. Encoded protein: CASSLDSGIYPTDTQCF. Full variable domain (missing parts from reference TRBV11-2 and TRBJ2-3): EAGVAQSPRYKIIEKRQSVAFWCNPISGHATLYWYQQILGQGPKLLIQFQNNGVVDDSQLPKDRFSAERLKGVDSTLKIQPAKLEDSAVYLCASSLDSGIYPTDTQCFGPGTRLTVL.

Notes on this clonotype: At one end the junction does not follow the germline gene, possibly because of a read error. This chain uses TRBV4-1 with TRBJ2-7, with D unclear. Germline V gives CDR1 MGHRA, CDR2 YSYEKL. This CDR3 region has 17 residues. The CDR3 reads CASNQEYQRSDGYEQYF. DNA of the CDR3: TGCGCCAGCAACCAAGAATACCAAAGGTCCGACGGATACGAGCAATACTTC.

The J gene is TRBJ2-3, the V gene TRBV4-3; 8 bases agree with TRBD2. Germline V CDR1 and CDR2: LGHNA, YSLEER. CDR3 size: 15 residues. V was clipped by 0 bases and J by 2 bases; unmatched bases: 1. The CDR3 reads CASSQELAVTDTQYF. In DNA, the CDR3 is TGCGCCAGCAGCCAAGAACTAGCGGTCACAGATACGCAGTATTTT.

The chain employs TRBV5-1 and TRBJ2-2, with D perhaps matching TRBD1 (6 bases). Trimming shortened V by 1 base and J by 9 bases, and 16 bases separated the two germline ends. Germline-derived CDR1 and CDR2 are SGHRS and YFSETQ. This CDR3 has 15 residues. CDR3 bases: TGCGCCAGCAGCTTGAGGTCGACAGGCACAAGGGAGCTGTTTTTT. Amino acids: CASSLRSTGTRELFF.

To note about this clonotype: Mismatch with germline at one junction end may stem from a read error. J is TRBJ2-5 and V is TRBV7-9; 8 nucleotides line up with TRBD1. This CDR3 comprises 15 residues. The germline V gene encodes CDR1 SEHNR and CDR2 FQNEAQ (reference sequence). CDR3 DNA: TGTGCCGGCAGCTATGGGACAGGTTGGTCAGAGACCCAGTACTTC. Translating it yields CAGSYGTGWSETQYF.